This entry features one T cell receptor beta chain sequence. This receptor's antigen is unknown. No base qualities exist here, and no much larger clone lies one base off it. Graves' hyperthyroidism was defined as stable when no progression to ophthalmopathy occurred over 18 months of follow-up. Hyperthyroidism patients were newly diagnosed, had a disease duration of under 2 months, and were aged 18 to 65 years. Patients with uncontrolled infections, other autoimmune diseases, pregnancy or lactation were excluded. Diagnoses were based on clinical symptoms, serum thyroxine and TRAb, thyroid ultrasound and orbital computed tomography. PBMCs were isolated from approximately 10 ml of fresh peripheral blood by Ficoll-Paque density gradient centrifugation. Trizol reagent was used to extract total RNA, and RNA quality was then checked on an Agilent 2100 Bioanalyzer. This sample was taken from a study of T cells in Graves' hyperthyroidism and ophthalmopathy (dated by TCRdb to between 2018 and 2020). About the study as a whole: Peripheral blood was collected at initial diagnosis, before any treatment. To identify distinguishing TCR V-J signatures, a discovery cohort of 90 to 100 patients was used, comprising 43 with Graves' ophthalmopathy and 57 with stable Graves' hyperthyroidism. The study also compared thyroid tissue and blood T-cell repertoires from 6 or 7 Graves' hyperthyroidism patients. Following sampling, methimazole starting at 30 mg daily was given to hyperthyroidism patients, and high-dose intravenous methylprednisolone was given to ophthalmopathy patients. The paper describes TCR Vbeta CDR3 sequencing of about 140 peripheral blood samples, made up of 43 ophthalmopathy patients, approximately 73 hyperthyroidism patients and roughly 17 progressor patients. An independent validation cohort of 18 to 20 hyperthyroidism patients and about 15 patients who later progressed to ophthalmopathy tested prospective prediction of ophthalmopathy. For training and testing, the roughly 100 patients in the discovery cohort were randomly divided in a 7:3 ratio.

Results and caveats for the whole study, not just this receptor: Sample size was not statistically predetermined, and investigators were not blinded to group allocation. A model built on a 13 V-J signature distinguished ophthalmopathy from stable hyperthyroidism, reaching 87.88% sensitivity and under 84% specificity in cross-validation and 80%/75% in testing. During validation, the model predicted progression to ophthalmopathy a median of around 6 months ahead of onset, with 70.59% sensitivity and under 85% specificity. Most expanded thyroid clonotypes (frequency above 0.001) were also found in blood, which suggests that blood repertoires may mirror thyroid immune responses.

Trimmed from V: 6 bases; trimmed from J: 7 bases; junction bases lacking a gene match: 11. From cysteine to phenylalanine, the CDR3 is 15 amino acids long. Kept here is only the CDR3 DNA, which spans 45 bases and is read in frame from base 1. Amplification of TCR beta CDR3 regions was carried out from RNA transcripts. For the first round of RT-PCR on the TCR CDR3, the HTBI primer set was used together with the Qiagen OneStep RT-PCR kit. Libraries were constructed in a second round of multiplex PCR, after which size selection and purification were performed. The libraries were sequenced on an Illumina HiSeq2000 using paired-end 100 bp reads. Per the source publication's procedure: SOAPnuke was used to process the raw data, with reads discarded if the reads contained adapters or uncalled bases, had a mean Phred below 15, or lacked an exact constant-primer or identifier match. High-quality paired reads were merged with COPE v1.2.5, and unique nucleotide sequences were defined as clonotypes. MiTCR v1.1 was used to align the clonotypes against IMGT TRBV, TRBD and TRBJ reference segments. The analysis included only V-J combinations with a frequency above 0.0001, which together covered more than 98% of the repertoires. A TCS score was defined as the ratio of F50 (clonal expansion) to E x V (chaos), with BLOSUM62-based TCRdist applied between CDR3 peptides within each V-J. Welch's t-statistics and random forest reduced some 510 V-J features to 10 to 15, which were used in a naive Bayes classifier (R e1071). Thyroid-blood repertoire similarity was quantified with the Morisita-Horn index. TCRdb cleaned the public reads at Q25 with fastp, built clones with MiXCR and kept in-frame beta chains. Every distinct CDR3 protein forms one entry, paired with its most common genes and DNA. TCRdb, not the authors, supplied the V and J calls. Recorded for this sample are some 800,000 distinct CDR3 sequences; over 35% of them occurred a single time. Over 8% of the sample lies in the top ten.

The receptor chain draws on TRBV12-3 or TRBV12-4 and TRBJ1-5; the central 8 bases match TRBD1. The TCR was taken from a man aged 18 to 35 with Graves' hyperthyroidism. The sample comprised blood. The CDR3 reads CASRRTGLGKQPQHF. The nucleotides read TGTGCCAGCAGACGGACAGGGTTGGGAAAACAGCCCCAGCATTTT.